A selection of T cell receptor beta chains follows, all from one sample in a study of shared clonotypes between healthy human individuals. The data were produced by immunoSEQ multiplex PCR, yet TCRdb's version contains in-frame clones alone and is incomplete. The table shows about 2.3 million clones, with 85% to 95% occurring only once. Material for sequencing was naive CD4+ T cells from PBMCs. The receptor source for this set is a man aged 18 to 30 in good health. Some clones in this sample may be carry-over from other donors' samples. Both conserved end residues are part of each CDR3.

j_call v_call cdr3_length cdr3_aa
TRBJ1-5 TRBV4-2 13 CASSQDGNQPQHF
TRBJ1-4 TRBV5-1 16 CASSLFLGRGGEKLFF
TRBJ2-7 TRBV15 15 CATSREEGLSYEQYF
TRBJ1-5 TRBV6-6 15 CASSWGGSGHQPQHF
TRBJ2-5 TRBV29-1 13 CSVVPGYQETQYF
TRBJ1-6 TRBV30 13 CAWSVLRGIPLHF
TRBJ1-1 TRBV9 13 CASSVDRGTEAFF
TRBJ2-7 TRBV28 12 CASSPLRYEQYF
TRBJ1-5 TRBV19 16 CASSSGQGISNQPQHF
TRBJ1-3 TRBV7-9 14 CASSHLYSGNTIYF
TRBJ2-5 TRBV5-4 12 CASSLSQETQYF
TRBJ1-1 TRBV6-1 13 CASTRTGNTEAFF
TRBJ1-2 TRBV29-1 12 CSVESGGNGYTF
TRBJ2-2 TRBV19 16 CASSIRGVANTGELFF
TRBJ2-7 TRBV19 14 CASSPNREGGEQYF
TRBJ1-2 TRBV7-6 16 CASSLGVAALGGGYTF
TRBJ2-7 TRBV28 15 CASSLPGQGSYEQYF
TRBJ2-5 TRBV5-1 13 CASSLEGEETQYF
TRBJ2-7 TRBV10-1 13 CASSENGAYEQYF
TRBJ2-3 TRBV7-6 15 CASSRRGRDTDTQYF
TRBJ2-1 TRBV7-3 15 CASSLGTSGLREQFF
TRBJ1-1 TRBV9 13 CASSVAVSTEAFF
TRBJ1-1 TRBV29-1 11 CSGQGNTEAFF
TRBJ2-5 TRBV4-3 15 CASSQDPRPEETQYF
TRBJ2-7 TRBV18 14 CASSQGRRSYEQYF
TRBJ1-6 TRBV4-3 16 CASSQVTSLGDSPLHF
TRBJ2-5 TRBV7-6 15 CASSPVLWNQETQYF
TRBJ1-5 TRBV28 14 CASSSRNGVQPQHF
TRBJ1-6 TRBV2 15 CASSVLAEYNSPLHF
TRBJ1-2 TRBV30 14 CAWTTGPNNYGYTF
TRBJ2-7 TRBV4-1 17 CASSQGARQVHPYEQYF
TRBJ2-1 TRBV28 16 CASSSRLAGNYNEQFF
TRBJ2-2 TRBV4-2 13 CASSQVLTGELFF
TRBJ2-7 TRBV5-1 15 CASSLAAGSSYEQYF
TRBJ1-5 TRBV28 15 CASSRRLIDNQPQHF
TRBJ1-1 TRBV7-2 14 CASSLTFQSGEAFF
TRBJ1-1 TRBV5-1 16 CASSPRDRERSTEAFF
TRBJ2-2 TRBV2 15 CASSGNLPGPGELFF
TRBJ2-7 TRBV5-4 16 CASSRLAGGPGGEQYF
TRBJ1-5 TRBV27 16 CASSPSGTQSNQPQHF